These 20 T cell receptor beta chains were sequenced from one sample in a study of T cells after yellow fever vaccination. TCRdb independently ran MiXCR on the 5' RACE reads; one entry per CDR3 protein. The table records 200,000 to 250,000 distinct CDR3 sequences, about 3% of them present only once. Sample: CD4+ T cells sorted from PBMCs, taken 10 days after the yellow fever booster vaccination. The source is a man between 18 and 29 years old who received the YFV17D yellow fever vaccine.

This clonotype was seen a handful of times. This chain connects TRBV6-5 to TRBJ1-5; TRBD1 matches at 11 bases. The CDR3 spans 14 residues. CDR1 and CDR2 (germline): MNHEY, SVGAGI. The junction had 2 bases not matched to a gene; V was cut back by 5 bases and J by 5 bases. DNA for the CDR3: TGTGCCAGCAGTGGGACAGGGGGGCATCAGCCCCAGCATTTT. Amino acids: CASSGTGGHQPQHF.

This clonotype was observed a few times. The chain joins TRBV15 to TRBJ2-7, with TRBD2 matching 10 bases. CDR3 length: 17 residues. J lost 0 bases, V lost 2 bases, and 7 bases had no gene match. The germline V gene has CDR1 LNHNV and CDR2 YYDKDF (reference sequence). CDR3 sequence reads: CATSRKGLADSSYEQYF. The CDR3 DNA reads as TGTGCCACCAGCAGAAAAGGACTAGCGGATAGCTCCTACGAGCAGTACTTC. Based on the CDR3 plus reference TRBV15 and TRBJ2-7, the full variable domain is DAMVIQNPRYQVTQFGKPVTLSCSQTLNHNVMYWYQQKSSQAPKLLFHYYDKDFNNEADTPDNFQSRRPNTSFCFLDIRSPGLGDTAMYLCATSRKGLADSSYEQYFGPGTRLTVT.

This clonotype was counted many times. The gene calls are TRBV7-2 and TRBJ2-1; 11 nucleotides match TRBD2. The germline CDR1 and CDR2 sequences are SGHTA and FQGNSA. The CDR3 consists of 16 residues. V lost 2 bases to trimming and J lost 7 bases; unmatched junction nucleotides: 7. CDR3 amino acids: CASSLNGLAGGNEQFF. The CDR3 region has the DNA TGTGCCAGCAGCTTAAATGGCTTAGCGGGGGGGAATGAGCAGTTCTTC.

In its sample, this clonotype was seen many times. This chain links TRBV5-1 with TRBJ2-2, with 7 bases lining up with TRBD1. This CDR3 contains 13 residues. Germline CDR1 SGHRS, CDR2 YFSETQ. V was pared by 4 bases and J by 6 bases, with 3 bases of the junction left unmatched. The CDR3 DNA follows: TGCGCCAGCAGCCCCGACAGGGCCGGGGAGCTGTTTTTT. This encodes CASSPDRAGELFF.

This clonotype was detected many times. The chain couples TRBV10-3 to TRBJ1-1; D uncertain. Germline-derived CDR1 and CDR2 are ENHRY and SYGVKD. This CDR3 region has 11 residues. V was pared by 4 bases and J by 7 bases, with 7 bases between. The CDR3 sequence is CAISGRIEAFF. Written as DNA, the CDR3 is TGTGCCATCAGTGGAAGAATTGAAGCTTTCTTT.

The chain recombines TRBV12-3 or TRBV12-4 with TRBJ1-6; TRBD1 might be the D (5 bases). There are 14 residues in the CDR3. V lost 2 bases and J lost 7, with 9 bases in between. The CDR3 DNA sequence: TGTGCCAGCAGTTTATCAGGGATCAATTCACCCCTCCACTTT. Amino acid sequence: CASSLSGINSPLHF.

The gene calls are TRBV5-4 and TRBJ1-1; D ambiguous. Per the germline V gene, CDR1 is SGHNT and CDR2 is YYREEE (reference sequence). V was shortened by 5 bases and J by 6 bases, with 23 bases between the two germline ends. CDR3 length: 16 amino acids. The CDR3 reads CASSRPAGVVVAEAFF. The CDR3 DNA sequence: TGTGCCAGCAGTCGACCGGCCGGGGTGGTGGTCGCTGAAGCTTTCTTT. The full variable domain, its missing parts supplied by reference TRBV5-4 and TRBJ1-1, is ETGVTQSPTHLIKTRGQQVTLRCSSQSGHNTVSWYQQALGQGPQFIFQYYREEENGRGNFPPRFSGLQFPNYSSELNVNALELDDSALYLCASSRPAGVVVAEAFFGQGTRLTVV.

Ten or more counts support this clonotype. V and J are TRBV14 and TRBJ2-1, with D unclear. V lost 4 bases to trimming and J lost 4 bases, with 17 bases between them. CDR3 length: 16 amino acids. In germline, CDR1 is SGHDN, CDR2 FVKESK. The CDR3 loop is CASSPQDSLAYNEQFF. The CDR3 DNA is TGTGCCAGCAGCCCCCAAGACTCCCTGGCATACAATGAGCAGTTCTTC.

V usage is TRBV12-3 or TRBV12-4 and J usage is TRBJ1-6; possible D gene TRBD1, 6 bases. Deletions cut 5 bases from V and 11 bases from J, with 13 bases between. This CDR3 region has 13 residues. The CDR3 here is CASSTNRVTPLHF. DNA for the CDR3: TGTGCCAGCAGTACCAACAGGGTGACACCCCTCCACTTT.

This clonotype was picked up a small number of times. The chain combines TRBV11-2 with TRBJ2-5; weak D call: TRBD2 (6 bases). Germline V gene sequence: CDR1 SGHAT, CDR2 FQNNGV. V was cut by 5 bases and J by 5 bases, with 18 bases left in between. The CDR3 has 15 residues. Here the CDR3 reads CASSGEAGLGETQYF. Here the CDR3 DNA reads TGTGCCAGCAGCGGAGAGGCGGGGCTGGGGGAGACCCAGTACTTC.

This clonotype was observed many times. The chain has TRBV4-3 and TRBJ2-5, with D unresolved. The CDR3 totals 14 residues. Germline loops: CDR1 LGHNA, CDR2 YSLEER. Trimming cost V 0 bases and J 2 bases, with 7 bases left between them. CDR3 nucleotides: TGCGCCAGCAGCCAAGATGGGCTACAAGAGACCCAGTACTTC. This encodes CASSQDGLQETQYF.

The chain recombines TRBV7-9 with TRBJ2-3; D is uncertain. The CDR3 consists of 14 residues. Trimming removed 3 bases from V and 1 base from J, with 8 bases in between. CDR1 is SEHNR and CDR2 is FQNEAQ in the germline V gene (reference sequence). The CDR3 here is CASSFWVGTDTQYF. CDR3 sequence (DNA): TGTGCCAGCAGCTTTTGGGTTGGCACAGATACGCAGTATTTT.

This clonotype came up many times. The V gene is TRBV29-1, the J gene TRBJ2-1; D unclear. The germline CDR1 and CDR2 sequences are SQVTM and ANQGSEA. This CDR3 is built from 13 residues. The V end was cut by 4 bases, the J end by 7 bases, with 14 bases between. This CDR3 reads CSVAPRLVNEQFF. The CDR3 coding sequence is TGCAGCGTTGCGCCTAGGTTAGTGAATGAGCAGTTCTTC.

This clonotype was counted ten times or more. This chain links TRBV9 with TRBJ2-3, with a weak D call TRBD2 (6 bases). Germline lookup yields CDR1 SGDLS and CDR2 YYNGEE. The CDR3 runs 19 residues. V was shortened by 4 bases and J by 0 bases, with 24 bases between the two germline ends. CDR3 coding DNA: TGTGCCAGCAGCCCCCGGGGTGGTAGCGGACACCCTAGCACAGATACGCAGTATTTT. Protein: CASSPRGGSGHPSTDTQYF.

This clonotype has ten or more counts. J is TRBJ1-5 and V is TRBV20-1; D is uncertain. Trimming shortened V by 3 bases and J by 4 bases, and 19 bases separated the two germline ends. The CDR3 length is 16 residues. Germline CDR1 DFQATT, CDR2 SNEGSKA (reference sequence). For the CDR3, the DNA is TGCAGTGCTAGGAAGCCCGGAGGTCTGGGAAATCAGCCCCAGCATTTT. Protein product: CSARKPGGLGNQPQHF.

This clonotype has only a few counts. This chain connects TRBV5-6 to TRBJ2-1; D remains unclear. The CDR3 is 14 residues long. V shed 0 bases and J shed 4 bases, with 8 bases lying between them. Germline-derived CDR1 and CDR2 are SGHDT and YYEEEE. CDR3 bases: TGTGCCAGCAGCTTGGCGCCAGCTTACAATGAGCAGTTCTTC. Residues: CASSLAPAYNEQFF.

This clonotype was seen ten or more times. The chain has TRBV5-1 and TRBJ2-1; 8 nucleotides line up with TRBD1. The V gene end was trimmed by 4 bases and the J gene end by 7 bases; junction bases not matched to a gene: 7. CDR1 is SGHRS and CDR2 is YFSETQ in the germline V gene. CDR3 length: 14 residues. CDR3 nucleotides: TGCGCCAGCAGCCTCGGGACAGGAGAGAATGAGCAGTTCTTC. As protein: CASSLGTGENEQFF.

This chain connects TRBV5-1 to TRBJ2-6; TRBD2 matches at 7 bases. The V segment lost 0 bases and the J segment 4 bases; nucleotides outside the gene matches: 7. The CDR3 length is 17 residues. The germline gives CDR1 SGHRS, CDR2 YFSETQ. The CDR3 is CASSLVGGKGGANVLTF. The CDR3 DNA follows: TGCGCCAGCAGCTTGGTGGGGGGGAAAGGAGGGGCCAACGTCCTGACTTTC.

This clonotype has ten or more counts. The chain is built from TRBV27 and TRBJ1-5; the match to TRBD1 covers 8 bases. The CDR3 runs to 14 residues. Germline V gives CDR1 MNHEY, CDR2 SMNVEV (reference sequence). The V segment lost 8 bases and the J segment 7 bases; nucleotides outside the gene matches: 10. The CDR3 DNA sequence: TGTGCCAGCGGGAAAGGACAGGGAACCCAGCCCCAGCATTTT. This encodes CASGKGQGTQPQHF.

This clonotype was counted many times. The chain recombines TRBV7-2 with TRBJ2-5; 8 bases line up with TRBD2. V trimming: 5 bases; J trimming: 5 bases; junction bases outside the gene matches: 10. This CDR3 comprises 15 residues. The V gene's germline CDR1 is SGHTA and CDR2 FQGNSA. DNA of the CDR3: TGTGCCAGCAGCCTGCGGGGGACTAGTCGCGAGACCCAGTACTTC. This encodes CASSLRGTSRETQYF.